Below are 25 T cell receptor beta chains sequenced from a single sample in a study of Tregs in tolerant kidney transplant recipients. The data were produced by immunoSEQ multiplex PCR, yet TCRdb's version contains in-frame clones alone and is incomplete. The sample's table shows about 52,000 clones. Sequenced here: CD4+ T cells from blood, sampled before the transplant. These receptors were taken from a human donor who received a combined kidney and bone marrow transplant.

Comments on this clone: The CDR3 goes on 3 residues after the read ends, and that part is filled in from the germline J gene. V usage is TRBV18 and J usage is TRBJ1-2; D possibly corresponds to TRBD1 (6 bases). V lost 2 bases to trimming and J lost 2 bases, with 12 bases between them. Germline CDR1 KGHSH, CDR2 LQKENI. CDR3 length equals 15 residues. The CDR3 spells CASSPGQLPNYGYTF. CDR3 DNA (partial): TGTGCCAGCTCACCAGGACAGCTACCCAACTATGGC.

About this clone: The read finishes 3 residues shy of the CDR3 end, and the germline J gene is used to complete it. V usage is TRBV7-2 and J usage is TRBJ2-7, with D tentatively TRBD2 (5 bases). The V and J ends lost 7 bases and 2 bases respectively, with 12 bases between them. The CDR3 covers 13 residues. The germline V gene has CDR1 SGHTA and CDR2 FQGNSA. The covered CDR3 bases are TGTGCCAGCACCCCCCCGGGGACCTACGAG. Protein product: CASTPPGTYE. The CDR3 as a whole reads CASTPPGTYEQYF.

About this clone: The read stops 3 residues short of the end of the CDR3; the missing end is completed from the germline J gene. This chain joins TRBV18 and TRBJ1-4; tentatively, D is TRBD1 (5 bases). The CDR3 contains 14 residues. V lost 7 bases, J lost 5 bases, and 14 bases lay in between. CDR1 is KGHSH and CDR2 is LQKENI in the germline V gene. The CDR3 bases that were read are TGTGCCAGCTTGCCGACAGCAGGGAATGAAAAA. This translates into CASLPTAGNEK. The CDR3 reads in full as CASLPTAGNEKLFF.

The sequenced part of the CDR3 DNA is TGCAGTGCCAGACAGGCCTCGAACACTGAA. Protein product: CSARQASNTE. The whole CDR3 protein is CSARQASNTEAFF. V gene TRBV20-1 combines with J gene TRBJ1-1; a possible D gene is TRBD1 (6 bases). Read sequence stops 3 residues before the CDR3 end, and the germline J gene provides the missing end. The V gene lost 6 bases and the J gene lost 1 base, with 12 bases spanning the gap. This CDR3 spans 13 amino acids. CDR1 is DFQATT, CDR2 SNEGSKA, per germline (reference sequence).

Turning to this clone: The read terminates 3 residues before the CDR3 end, so the remaining end is supplied by the germline J gene. The chain has TRBV18 and TRBJ1-1; a weak D match, TRBD1 (6 bases). Germline values: CDR1 KGHSH, CDR2 LQKENI. The CDR3 loop spans 14 amino acids. Trimming took off 6 bases at V and 3 bases at J, with 14 bases between the two ends. CDR3: CASSAQGLHTEAFF. The CDR3 DNA, read in part, is TGTGCCAGCTCCGCACAGGGATTACACACTGAA.

With respect to this clone: The read ends 3 residues before the CDR3 terminus; that terminus is restored from the germline J gene. The chain is built from TRBV5-1 and TRBJ1-4, with 11 bases lining up with TRBD1. V gave up 2 bases and J gave up 5 bases; unmatched junction bases: 8. This CDR3 is built from 17 residues. In germline, CDR1 is SGHRS, CDR2 YFSETQ. This chain's CDR3 is CASSLSGTGGQNEKLFF. The covered CDR3 bases are TGCGCCAGCAGCTTATCCGGGACAGGGGGACAGAATGAAAAA.

The CDR3 reads CASSEAGGNQPQHF. CDR3 bases read: TGTGCCAGCAGTGAAGCCGGCGGGAATCAGCCC. The chain uses TRBV6-1 and TRBJ1-5; D remains ambiguous. The read ends 3 residues early relative to the CDR3; the germline J gene fills the gap. The CDR3 is made up of 14 amino acids. Trimming left V 0 bases short and J 4 bases short, with 7 bases between. Germline V gives CDR1 MNHNS, CDR2 SASEGT.

For this clone: Sequencing ends 3 residues short of the CDR3 end; the germline J gene provides the rest. The J gene is TRBJ2-7, the V gene TRBV2; 8 positions match TRBD1. The V segment lost 2 bases and the J segment 5 bases; nucleotides outside the gene matches: 2. The germline CDR1 and CDR2 sequences are SNHLY and FYNNEI. The CDR3 spans 13 residues. This CDR3 reads CASSEYRGDEQYF. The sequenced part of the CDR3 DNA is TGTGCCAGCAGTGAATACAGGGGGGACGAG.

For this clone: The read finishes 3 residues shy of the CDR3 end, and the germline J gene is used to complete it. The chain employs TRBV7-9 and TRBJ1-2, with D unclear. Germline V CDR1 and CDR2: SEHNR, FQNEAQ (reference sequence). The V end lost 5 bases, the J end lost 4 bases, and 11 bases lay between the germline ends. The CDR3 totals 13 residues. The CDR3: CASSPTESYGYTF. The DNA read from the CDR3 is TGTGCCAGCAGCCCGACTGAAAGCTATGGC.

A remark on this clone: The read halts 3 residues ahead of the CDR3 end, with the missing end drawn from the germline J gene. The chain carries TRBV7-2 and TRBJ2-7, with a possible D match to TRBD2 (5 bases). The CDR3 contains 14 residues. Germline CDR1 SGHTA, CDR2 FQGNSA. The germline V and J ends were trimmed by 3 bases and 0 bases, with 9 bases remaining between them. This CDR3 is CASSFQRSSYEQYF. CDR3 bases read: TGTGCCAGCAGCTTCCAGCGGAGCTCCTACGAG.

Comments on this clone: The CDR3 extends 3 residues past the end of the read, so its final part is completed from the germline J gene. This sequence joins TRBV11-2 and TRBJ2-5; TRBD1 aligns across 9 bases. V trimming: 5 bases; J trimming: 5 bases; junction bases outside the gene matches: 9. Germline V gene lookup returns CDR1 SGHAT and CDR2 FQNNGV. This CDR3 region has 15 residues. The CDR3 bases that were read are TGTGCCAGCAGCCCCGGGACAGGGATCGGGGAGACC. Protein sequence: CASSPGTGIGET. The CDR3 in full is CASSPGTGIGETQYF.

With respect to this clone: The read terminates 3 residues before the CDR3 end, so the remaining end is supplied by the germline J gene. This chain links TRBV11-2 with TRBJ2-4, with TRBD2 matching over 9 bases. The V gene end was trimmed by 4 bases and the J gene end by 3 bases; junction bases not matched to a gene: 4. Germline V lookup: CDR1 SGHAT, CDR2 FQNNGV. The CDR3 extends over 15 amino acids. The sequenced CDR3 bases are TGTGCCAGCAGCTGGGGCGGGGGGGGCAAAAACATT. It yields the protein CASSWGGGGKNI. The full CDR3 sequence reads CASSWGGGGKNIQYF.

To note about this clone: The CDR3 is cut off 3 residues early in the read; its end comes from the germline J gene. The chain couples TRBV2 to TRBJ2-3; 10 bases agree with TRBD2. V was pared by 5 bases and J by 2 bases, with 10 bases of the junction left unmatched. Germline-derived CDR1 and CDR2 are SNHLY and FYNNEI. This CDR3 has 17 residues. This chain's CDR3 is CASSSSSGRPYTDTQYF. The sequenced CDR3 bases are TGTGCCAGCAGTTCAAGTAGCGGGAGGCCTTACACAGATACG.

Note on this clone: From the germline J gene comes the end of the CDR3, since the read stops 3 residues before it. V and J are TRBV10-1 and TRBJ2-7; tentative D call: TRBD1 (5 bases). This CDR3 comprises 14 residues. Germline V gene sequence: CDR1 WNHNN, CDR2 SYGVQD (reference sequence). Trimming removed 2 bases at V and 0 bases at J, with 8 bases between. The CDR3 protein is CASSEDSSSYEQYF. The sequenced part of the CDR3 DNA is TGCGCCAGCAGTGAGGACAGCAGCTCCTACGAG.

Points on this clone: The observed sequence ends 3 residues before the CDR3 terminus, with the missing tail filled in from the germline J gene. J is TRBJ2-2 and V is TRBV2; 7 bases are a match to TRBD1. V dropped 8 bases and J dropped 1; count of bases not matched to a gene: 4. Germline V gene data show CDR1 as SNHLY and CDR2 as FYNNEI. The CDR3 runs to 14 residues. This CDR3 is CASCRDRNTGELFF. Partial CDR3 DNA: TGTGCCAGCTGCCGGGACAGGAACACCGGGGAG.

The sequenced CDR3 bases are TGTGCCAGTAGTAATGCCGGGACTAGGATGTCTGGGGCCAACGTC. It specifies CASSNAGTRMSGANV. The entire CDR3 protein reads CASSNAGTRMSGANVLTF. V and J are TRBV19 and TRBJ2-6; TRBD2 matches at 8 bases. The read falls 3 residues short of the CDR3 end, and the missing part is taken from the germline J gene. Trimming cost V 4 bases and J 1 base; bases outside gene matches: 9. The germline CDR1 and CDR2 sequences are LNHDA and SQIVND (reference sequence). The CDR3 is 18 residues long. The whole variable domain, filled in from reference TRBV19 and TRBJ2-6, reads DGGITQSPKYLFRKEGQNVTLSCEQNLNHDAMYWYRQDPGQGLRLIYYSQIVNDFQKGDIAEGYSVSREKKESFPLTVTSAQKNPTAFYLCASSNAGTRMSGANVLTFGAGSRLTVL.

About this clone: Read sequence stops 3 residues before the CDR3 end, and the germline J gene provides the missing end. The chain couples TRBV20-1 to TRBJ2-3; D may be TRBD1 (6 bases). CDR1 is DFQATT and CDR2 is SNEGSKA in the germline V gene (reference sequence). V was trimmed by 3 bases and J by 0 bases, leaving 10 bases between them. The CDR3 consists of 14 residues. CDR3 DNA, as far as it was read: TGCAGTGCTAGGTGGACAGTTAGCACAGATACG. Amino acids: CSARWTVSTDT. The whole CDR3 region reads CSARWTVSTDTQYF.

Of note for this clone: The missing CDR3 end, 3 residues past where the read stops, is filled in from the germline J gene. The chain links TRBV30 to TRBJ1-4; possibly TRBD1 for D (5 bases). This CDR3 comprises 15 residues. Looked up from germline, CDR1 is GTSNPN and CDR2 is SVGIG (reference sequence). V was shortened by 5 bases and J by 3 bases, with 16 bases between the two germline ends. CDR3 DNA (partial): TGTGCCTGGGCGGACATGAAAAGGGCTAATGAAAAA. This encodes CAWADMKRANEK. In full, the CDR3 is CAWADMKRANEKLFF.

On this clone itself: From the germline J gene comes the end of the CDR3, since the read stops 3 residues before it. The chain has TRBV5-1 and TRBJ1-2; 7 nucleotides line up with TRBD1. Germline V gives CDR1 SGHRS, CDR2 YFSETQ. V lost 5 bases, J lost 3 bases, and 16 bases stayed unmatched. This CDR3 contains 17 residues. CDR3 sequence reads: CASRPRFQGVIDYGYTF. The CDR3 DNA, read in part, is TGCGCCAGCAGACCTAGATTTCAGGGGGTTATCGACTATGGC.

Turning to this clone: The CDR3 end falls 3 residues outside the read, so it is completed with the germline J gene. The chain carries TRBV2 and TRBJ2-3; 7 bases align to TRBD1. Germline V gene data show CDR1 as SNHLY and CDR2 as FYNNEI. The CDR3 extends over 15 amino acids. V dropped 8 bases and J dropped 1; count of bases not matched to a gene: 9. The CDR3 sequence: CASSTGQPGTDTQYF. The CDR3 bases that were read are TGTGCCAGCTCAACGGGACAGCCAGGCACAGATACG.

On this clone itself: With the read ending 3 residues before the CDR3 end, the germline J gene is used to fill in that end. The rearrangement joins TRBV19 to TRBJ1-5; possible D gene TRBD1, 6 bases. The CDR3 is 15 residues long. CDR1 LNHDA and CDR2 SQIVND come from the germline V gene (reference sequence). Trimming removed 3 bases at V and 5 bases at J, with 14 bases between. The CDR3 region is CASSIEGTLDQPQHF. CDR3 DNA (partial): TGTGCCAGTAGTATTGAAGGGACACTCGATCAGCCC.

On this clone: The CDR3 end lies 3 residues beyond the end of the read and is filled in from the germline J gene. The chain combines TRBV6-2 or TRBV6-3 with TRBJ2-5; TRBD1 is a possible D gene (6 bases). This CDR3 has 17 amino acids. Looked up from germline, CDR1 is MNHEY and CDR2 is SVGEGT. V shed 2 bases and J shed 1 base, with 17 bases lying between them. CDR3 protein: CASSYGVGGPFQETQYF. The covered CDR3 bases are TGTGCCAGCAGTTACGGGGTAGGGGGTCCTTTCCAAGAGACC.

In the case of this clone: Read sequence stops 3 residues before the CDR3 end, and the germline J gene provides the missing end. The chain recombines TRBV7-2 with TRBJ2-5, with 10 bases that match TRBD2. The trim removed 5 bases at V and 5 bases at J, leaving 8 bases unmatched. Per germline, CDR1 SGHTA and CDR2 FQGNSA. The CDR3 totals 15 residues. CDR3: CASSPTLAGEETQYF. The CDR3 DNA, read in part, is TGTGCCAGCAGCCCAACCCTAGCGGGGGAGGAGACC.

About this clone itself: The missing CDR3 end, 3 residues past where the read stops, is filled in from the germline J gene. This chain uses TRBV5-1 with TRBJ1-1; 7 nucleotides agree with TRBD1. The CDR3 loop spans 13 amino acids. Per germline, CDR1 SGHRS and CDR2 YFSETQ. V dropped 4 bases and J dropped 4; count of bases not matched to a gene: 4. The CDR3 protein is CASSETGLTEAFF. The sequenced CDR3 bases are TGCGCCAGCAGCGAGACAGGGCTCACTGAA.

Turning to this clone: The read comes to an end 3 residues before the CDR3 does, leaving the germline J gene to fill in the end. The V gene is TRBV12-3 or TRBV12-4, the J gene TRBJ1-4, with D possibly being TRBD1 (5 bases). CDR3 length: 16 residues. V gave up 6 bases and J gave up 0 bases, with 14 bases separating them. The CDR3 here is CASRRGAQPTNEKLFF. The part of the CDR3 DNA that was read is TGTGCCAGCAGACGTGGGGCCCAACCAACTAATGAAAAA.